This T cell receptor (beta chain) was documented in a study of blood T cell repertoires in COVID-19 (dated by TCRdb to 2018 to 2020). In terms of the full investigation: Collaborator samples came from the United States, Italy and Spain and covered acute and convalescent phases of COVID-19. The material from the prospective study consisted of cDNA or gDNA derived from T cells, B-cell-depleted T cells, or PBMCs. Subjects who had been exposed to COVID-19, were actively infected with it, or had recovered from it provided the deeply sampled blood TCRbeta repertoires that made up the dataset. The repertoires were released in a freely available public database intended as a resource for research on the immune response to SARS-CoV-2. The samples were drawn from two sources: the first 160 participants of the ongoing ImmuneRACE study, and approximately 1,300 subjects contributed by 6 global collaborators. Sample metadata almost always included a de-identified subject ID, COVID-19 status, age in years and sex. HLA class I and class II types, where available, came from metadata supplied by the sample provider rather than from assay-based typing.

Study-level results and caveats: The quantity of clinical and demographic metadata differed by source and by participant and was supplied without curation.

TCRbeta CDR3 regions were amplified from genomic DNA using the immunoSEQ Assay, a bias-controlled multiplex PCR. The authors processed their data as follows. The number of nucleated cells in each sample was estimated by amplification of reference gene primers within the assay. Sequence reads were collapsed and filtered to measure the absolute abundance of every unique TCRbeta CDR3 rearrangement. For each sample, productive Simpson clonality was calculated as the square root of Simpson's diversity index over productive rearrangements. TCRdb provides this immuneACCESS table in a form limited to in-frame rearrangements. Some clones are lacking; in checked studies, under half of them reflect an unresolved V gene, and why the rest are absent is not known. The V and J calls and the clone size are those of that table, but D and trimming were determined from the DNA. The sample records a few hundred thousand clones, around 84% of which are singletons. Around 1.8% of the sample belongs to the ten largest clones.

Participants in the prospective study were enrolled through a virtual design, were aged 18 to 89 years, and lived in roughly 24 United States geographic areas. In the prospective study, cohorts were assigned on the basis of participant-reported clinical history obtained from a screening survey and a study questionnaire. Recovered participants in ImmuneRACE Cohort 3 were defined by two consecutive negative NP/OP PCR tests, clearance by a healthcare professional, or resolution of symptoms. In the prospective study, mobile phlebotomists collected whole blood, serum and a nasopharyngeal or oropharyngeal swab from each participant. Over an approximately 2-month period, participants in the prospective study had the option of providing additional blood draws and questionnaires. Prospective study blood samples were shipped either frozen or at room temperature before DNA extraction. As for this clone: The antigen it recognizes is unknown. No much larger clone is present one base from it, and per-base qualities are unavailable.

The germline V gene (reference sequence) specifies LNHDA as CDR1 and SQIVND as CDR2. Inclusive of the bounding cysteine and phenylalanine, the CDR3 is 15 residues long. Only CDR3 DNA is held: 45 bases, read in frame from base 1. Trimming removed 4 bases from V and 8 bases from J, leaving 17 bases between the germline ends. The source material was PBMCs or T cells enriched from blood (not recorded which). This TCR derives from a middle-aged man who had recovered from COVID-19. The receptor chain draws on TRBV19 and TRBJ1-4; a tentative D call is TRBD1 (6 bases match). At the DNA level, the sequence is TGTGCCAGTAGTAGCAAACAGGGTGGGGACGAAAAACTGTTTTTT. It specifies CASSSKQGGDEKLFF.